These 25 T cell receptor beta chains were all obtained from the same sample, sequenced in a study of shared clonotypes between healthy human individuals. Using immunoSEQ multiplex PCR, the repertoire was profiled, and TCRdb retains in-frame clones only, with some absent. The data hold approximately 2.4 million clones, with more than 90% observed a single time. Sequenced: naive CD4+ T cells sorted from blood. Noted subset: CD45RA+ positively selected. Receptors were obtained from a young man in good health.

The chain links TRBV5-1 to TRBJ2-7; 11 bases line up with TRBD2. Germline V gene lookup returns CDR1 SGHRS and CDR2 YFSETQ. The CDR3 contains 15 residues. J lost 2 bases, V lost 3 bases, and 4 bases had no gene match. CDR3 loop: CASSYGTSGPYEQYF. CDR3 nucleotides: TGCGCCAGCAGCTACGGGACTAGCGGCCCCTACGAGCAGTACTTC. The whole variable domain, remainder taken from reference TRBV5-1 and TRBJ2-7, is KAGVTQTPRYLIKTRGQQVTLSCSPISGHRSVSWYQQTPGQGLQFLFEYFSETQRNKGNFPGRFSGRQFSNSRSEMNVSTLELGDSALYLCASSYGTSGPYEQYFGPGTRLTVT.

The CDR3 protein is CASSLKRGLAGRDEQFF. As DNA, the CDR3 is TGTGCCAGCAGTTTGAAGAGGGGGCTAGCGGGGAGGGATGAGCAGTTCTTC. The V gene is TRBV28, the J gene TRBJ2-1, with 9 bases lining up with TRBD2. Germline values: CDR1 MDHEN, CDR2 SYDVKM. This CDR3 comprises 17 residues. With V trimmed by 3 bases and J by 8 bases, 14 bases remained unmatched.

As regards this clone: In the same sample, other DNA sequences code for this CDR3. As DNA, the CDR3 is TGCGCCAGCAGCTTGCGAGATATGAACACTGAAGCTTTCTTT. Residues: CASSLRDMNTEAFF. The chain joins TRBV5-1 to TRBJ1-1; D unclear. Germline V gene lookup returns CDR1 SGHRS and CDR2 YFSETQ. The CDR3 loop spans 14 amino acids. V dropped 1 base and J dropped 0 bases, with 7 bases sitting between them. The whole variable domain, remainder taken from reference TRBV5-1 and TRBJ1-1, is KAGVTQTPRYLIKTRGQQVTLSCSPISGHRSVSWYQQTPGQGLQFLFEYFSETQRNKGNFPGRFSGRQFSNSRSEMNVSTLELGDSALYLCASSLRDMNTEAFFGQGTRLTVV.

The chain employs TRBV7-2 and TRBJ1-5, with D maybe TRBD1 (5 bases). This CDR3 has 15 residues. Germline CDR1 and CDR2: SGHTA and FQGNSA. V shed 1 base and J shed 5 bases, with 12 bases lying between them. The chain's CDR3 is CASSLGDREYQPQHF. Here the CDR3 DNA reads TGTGCCAGCAGCTTAGGGGACCGGGAGTATCAGCCCCAGCATTTT.

The rearrangement joins TRBV2 to TRBJ2-5; D unresolved. CDR1 and CDR2 from the germline V gene are SNHLY and FYNNEI. This CDR3 comprises 12 residues. The V end was cut by 7 bases, the J end by 8 bases, with 14 bases between. CDR3 coding DNA: TGTGCCAGCAACTCGTTATTGTTCACCCAGTACTTC. Protein product: CASNSLLFTQYF.

The genes are TRBV7-6 and TRBJ2-1; TRBD2 agrees at 11 bases. Trimming at V came to 5 bases and at J to 7 bases, leaving 22 bases not matched to a gene. This CDR3 is built from 20 residues. CDR1 SGHVS and CDR2 FNYEAQ come from the germline V gene. CDR3 DNA: TGTGCCAGCAGCCCCGTGTCCGCCGGGACTAGCGGCCTAATTGGGAATGAGCAGTTCTTC. Protein product: CASSPVSAGTSGLIGNEQFF.

As for this clone: The sample has other DNA sequences that encode this CDR3 too. The CDR3 protein is CASRDSSYEQYF. CDR3 nucleotides: TGTGCCAGCCGGGACAGCTCCTACGAGCAGTACTTC. The genes are TRBV6-1 and TRBJ2-7; 7 nucleotides match TRBD1. The CDR3 has 12 amino acids. V dropped 8 bases and J dropped 0; count of bases not matched to a gene: 1. Germline CDR1 is MNHNS and CDR2 is SASEGT.

V is TRBV6-6 and J is TRBJ1-4; 8 positions match TRBD1. The CDR3 runs to 15 residues. Germline CDR1 and CDR2: MNHNY and SVGAGI (reference sequence). J gave up 6 bases and V 6 bases, and 9 bases lay outside the gene matches. The CDR3 bases are TGTGCCAGCAGAGACAGGGGAAAGATGGATGAAAAACTGTTTTTT. Its protein product is CASRDRGKMDEKLFF.

This chain links TRBV19 with TRBJ2-4; D gene ambiguous. The CDR3 sequence is 14 residues long. Trimming stripped 0 bases from V and 3 bases from J, with 6 bases between. The germline V gene encodes CDR1 LNHDA and CDR2 SQIVND (reference sequence). The CDR3 DNA is TGTGCCAGTAGTATAGACGAATTCAAAAACATTCAGTACTTC. Protein product: CASSIDEFKNIQYF. The entire variable domain, with the rest obtained from reference TRBV19 and TRBJ2-4, is as follows: DGGITQSPKYLFRKEGQNVTLSCEQNLNHDAMYWYRQDPGQGLRLIYYSQIVNDFQKGDIAEGYSVSREKKESFPLTVTSAQKNPTAFYLCASSIDEFKNIQYFGAGTRLSVL.

The chain is built from TRBV19 and TRBJ2-1; D unclear. Germline CDR1 reads LNHDA; CDR2 reads SQIVND (reference sequence). Trimming took off 3 bases at V and 6 bases at J, with 15 bases between the two ends. CDR3 size: 15 residues. The CDR3: CASSIIASSPNEQFF. In DNA, the CDR3 is TGTGCCAGTAGTATCATAGCTTCGTCCCCCAATGAGCAGTTCTTC.

The chain has TRBV6-5 and TRBJ1-3, with D uncertain. The CDR3 loop spans 13 amino acids. Germline loops: CDR1 MNHEY, CDR2 SVGAGI. V lost 11 bases to trimming and J lost 0 bases, with 11 bases between them. In nucleotides, the CDR3 is TGTGCCGTCCACCCCAGCTCTGGAAACACCATATATTTT. Its translation: CAVHPSSGNTIYF.

A single count supports this clone. CDR3 DNA: TGTGCCAGTAGTATCGTTCCTAACTATGGCTACACCTTC. Encoded protein: CASSIVPNYGYTF. The chain has TRBV19 and TRBJ1-2; D gene ambiguous. The CDR3 runs 13 residues. Looked up from germline, CDR1 is LNHDA and CDR2 is SQIVND (reference sequence). With 3 bases removed from V and 0 bases from J, the gap between germline ends came to 5 bases. Looking up the rest from reference TRBV19 and TRBJ1-2 gives the full variable domain: DGGITQSPKYLFRKEGQNVTLSCEQNLNHDAMYWYRQDPGQGLRLIYYSQIVNDFQKGDIAEGYSVSREKKESFPLTVTSAQKNPTAFYLCASSIVPNYGYTFGSGTRLTVV.

For this clone: The sample carries other DNA sequences with the same CDR3. The rearrangement links TRBV18 to TRBJ1-1; no clear D. The length of the CDR3 is 13 residues. Deletions cut 2 bases from V and 0 bases from J, with 4 bases between. The germline V gene encodes CDR1 KGHSH and CDR2 LQKENI. CDR3 coding DNA: TGTGCCAGCTCACCATCTATGAACACTGAAGCTTTCTTT. It encodes CASSPSMNTEAFF.

The rearrangement joins TRBV19 to TRBJ1-1; 8 nucleotides align to TRBD1. The CDR3 is 14 residues long. Germline CDR1 is LNHDA and CDR2 is SQIVND (reference sequence). J gave up 5 bases and V 4 bases, and 6 bases lay outside the gene matches. This CDR3 is CASSTGQGGTEAFF. The CDR3 DNA sequence: TGTGCCAGTAGTACCGGACAGGGCGGGACTGAAGCTTTCTTT.

The V and J genes are TRBV2 and TRBJ2-3; 7 positions agree with TRBD2. The CDR3 length is 16 residues. Germline V gives CDR1 SNHLY, CDR2 FYNNEI. V lost 5 bases to trimming and J lost 4 bases; unmatched junction nucleotides: 12. The CDR3 DNA reads TGTGCCAGCAGTTTAAGTGGGGGAGGGGTGGCAGATACGCAGTATTTT. It codes for CASSLSGGGVADTQYF.

The chain combines TRBV6-1 with TRBJ2-2; D not certain. Trimming pared 4 bases from V and 1 base from J, leaving 7 bases between. CDR3 length equals 14 residues. CDR1 is MNHNS and CDR2 is SASEGT in the germline V gene. As DNA, the CDR3 is TGTGCCAGCAGTGCGCAGCGGAACACCGGGGAGCTGTTTTTT. Encoded protein: CASSAQRNTGELFF.

This chain joins TRBV6-6 and TRBJ1-1; D is possibly TRBD1 (6 bases). The germline V gene has CDR1 MNHNY and CDR2 SVGAGI (reference sequence). V dropped 4 bases and J dropped 3 bases, with 12 bases sitting between them. The CDR3 contains 14 residues. CDR3 amino acids: CASSLLEGDTEAFF. Here the CDR3 DNA reads TGTGCCAGCAGTTTACTAGAGGGGGACACTGAAGCTTTCTTT.

This chain connects TRBV5-1 to TRBJ2-3; 10 nucleotides align to TRBD2. The CDR3 totals 17 residues. V gave up 3 bases and J gave up 6 bases; unmatched junction bases: 13. Germline assignment: CDR1 SGHRS and CDR2 YFSETQ. The CDR3: CASSYINPSGSSDTQYF. As DNA, the CDR3 is TGCGCCAGCAGCTACATAAACCCTAGCGGGAGTTCCGATACGCAGTATTTT.

The chain links TRBV28 to TRBJ1-2; D may be TRBD1 (6 bases). Trimming stripped 6 bases from V and 4 bases from J, with 12 bases between. The germline gives CDR1 MDHEN, CDR2 SYDVKM. This CDR3 is 13 amino acids long. Here the CDR3 reads CASRVTGSYGYTF. The CDR3 DNA reads as TGTGCCAGCAGAGTTACAGGGAGCTATGGCTACACCTTC.

The V and J genes are TRBV27 and TRBJ1-2, with TRBD1 matching 7 bases. CDR1 is MNHEY, CDR2 SMNVEV, per germline (reference sequence). The CDR3 spans 16 residues. Losses at the gene ends were 0 bases for V and 8 bases for J; bases not matched to a gene: 12. The CDR3: CASSLSLGGSLSGYTF. The CDR3 DNA is TGTGCCAGCAGTTTATCGTTAGGGGGCTCTTTAAGCGGCTACACCTTC.

The chain has TRBV12-2 and TRBJ2-7. TRBV12-2 constitutes a pseudogene. This CDR3 region has 13 residues. In nucleotides, the CDR3 is TGTGCAAGTCGACCCCCCGGATCCTACGAGCAGTACTTC. It codes for CASRPPGSYEQYF.

The rearrangement links TRBV2 to TRBJ2-3, with D possibly TRBD2 on 6 matching bases. V was trimmed by 2 bases and J by 4 bases, leaving 13 bases between them. This CDR3 spans 15 amino acids. The V gene's germline CDR1 is SNHLY and CDR2 FYNNEI. The CDR3 region is CASSEFGGSADTQYF. In DNA, the CDR3 is TGTGCCAGCAGTGAATTTGGGGGGAGTGCAGATACGCAGTATTTT.

The chain has TRBV2 and TRBJ1-2; D is unclear. Germline V gives CDR1 SNHLY, CDR2 FYNNEI. V lost 6 bases and J lost 7, with 18 bases in between. This CDR3 has 14 residues. The CDR3 here is CASRRSGNTAGYTF. In DNA, the CDR3 is TGTGCCAGCAGGAGATCTGGTAACACGGCTGGCTACACCTTC.

This chain joins TRBV5-1 and TRBJ2-2; the D is unclear. V was cut by 6 bases and J by 5 bases, with 17 bases left in between. The germline V gene has CDR1 SGHRS and CDR2 YFSETQ. CDR3 length: 15 amino acids. The CDR3 reads CASTNRIGMTGELFF. DNA for the CDR3: TGCGCCAGCACCAATCGAATAGGAATGACCGGGGAGCTGTTTTTT.

V is TRBV23-1 and J is TRBJ1-2, with 7 nucleotides matching TRBD1. TRBV23-1 is annotated as an ORF whose role is uncertain. The CDR3 is 13 amino acids. With 6 bases clipped from V and 4 bases from J, the junction kept 5 bases outside the gene matches. The CDR3 DNA follows: TGCGCCAGCAGATACGGGACAGCCTATGGCTACACCTTC. Its translation: CASRYGTAYGYTF.